These T cell receptor beta chains were read from a single sample in a study of cytomegalovirus exposure and HLA in healthy donors. Measured with immunoSEQ multiplex PCR; TCRdb has only the in-frame clones, and not every one. The clone table shows 200,000 to 250,000 clones, with the ten largest holding approximately 1%. Sequenced input: PBMCs. The receptors come from a woman between 25 and 40 years old in good health and CMV-seropositive. CDR3s include the opening cysteine and the closing phenylalanine or tryptophan. The D gene is left open where the match is weak.

CDR3nt	CDR3aa	j_gene	v_gene	d_gene
TGTGCCAGTGGGTGGGCAGGTAGTCAGCCCCAGCATTTT	CASGWAGSQPQHF	TRBJ1-5	TRBV19	-
TGTGCCAGCTCACCACAGGCAACAGGAAGGGTGAACACTGAAGCTTTCTTT	CASSPQATGRVNTEAFF	TRBJ1-1	TRBV18	-
TGTGCCAGCAGCTTAAGGGGTTCTGGCTACACCTTC	CASSLRGSGYTF	TRBJ1-2	TRBV5-8	-
TGTGCCAGCAGACCATATCGACAGGGTGGTAACTATGGCTACACCTTC	CASRPYRQGGNYGYTF	TRBJ1-2	TRBV28	TRBD1
TGTGCCAGCAGTGGCCCCGCGGCAACTAATGAAAAACTGTTTTTT	CASSGPAATNEKLFF	TRBJ1-4	TRBV6-1	-
TGTGCCAGTAGTATCAGGGGCCCCTCCTACGAGCAGTACTTC	CASSIRGPSYEQYF	TRBJ2-7	TRBV19	-
TGCGCCAGCAGTGACAGTGAAAAACTGTTTTTT	CASSDSEKLFF	TRBJ1-4	TRBV10-2	-
TGTGCCAGCAATGAGGGGGACAGTCACAATGAGCAGTTCTTC	CASNEGDSHNEQFF	TRBJ2-1	TRBV2	TRBD1
TGTGCCAGCAGTTACGAAGCCTCCTCTGGAAACACCATATATTTT	CASSYEASSGNTIYF	TRBJ1-3	TRBV6-5	-
TGTGCCAGTAGTGCCCCCAGACGTCAGGGGCAAGAGACCCAGTACTTC	CASSAPRRQGQETQYF	TRBJ2-5	TRBV19	-
TGCGCCAGCAGCTCGGGGACTAGCATCCAGTACTTC	CASSSGTSIQYF	TRBJ2-5	TRBV5-1	TRBD2
TGTGCCAGCAGTGCAAGTACTAGAGGAGACGAGCAGTACTTC	CASSASTRGDEQYF	TRBJ2-7	TRBV25-1	-
TGCGCCAGCAGCCTCCATAGCGGGGCCCCCTACGAGCAGTACTTC	CASSLHSGAPYEQYF	TRBJ2-7	TRBV10-1	TRBD2
TGTGCCAGCAGCTCCGGGGGGGCGTCGATAGAGACCCAGTACTTC	CASSSGGASIETQYF	TRBJ2-5	TRBV7-2	TRBD2
TGTGCCAGCAGTTTGTACAGGTCGAGTGAAAAACTGTTTTTT	CASSLYRSSEKLFF	TRBJ1-4	TRBV28	-
TGCAGCGTTGAACTTCAGTATTCTGTCCCCCAGTACTTC	CSVELQYSVPQYF	TRBJ2-5	TRBV29-1	-
TGTGCCAGCAGTGTAAAACAGGGATCCAATGAAAAACTGTTTTTT	CASSVKQGSNEKLFF	TRBJ1-4	TRBV6-1	-
TGTGCCAGCAGCTTTGGAGCGGGGGGGGGCCCAGAGACCCAGTACTTC	CASSFGAGGGPETQYF	TRBJ2-5	TRBV5-4	TRBD2
TGTGCCAGCAGTTACTCGATAGGGGCCCAAGAGGCCCAGTACTTC	CASSYSIGAQEAQYF	TRBJ2-5	TRBV6-6	-
TGTGCCAGCAGTTTCCGGGACAGGGGGATATTCGGTGAAGCTTTCTTT	CASSFRDRGIFGEAFF	TRBJ1-1	TRBV28	TRBD1
TGCAGCGTTGCCCAGCGGGAGATAAGTGATACGCAGTATTTT	CSVAQREISDTQYF	TRBJ2-3	TRBV29-1	TRBD2
TGTGCCAGCAGGGCCATTTCTCTTTCCCAGCATTTT	CASRAISLSQHF	TRBJ1-5	TRBV28	-
TGTGCCAGCAGCTTATTGGCCCTAAACCAAGGGGCGCAATACAATGAGCAGTTCTTC	CASSLLALNQGAQYNEQFF	TRBJ2-1	TRBV7-2	-
TGTGCCAGCAGCGATAGCGGAAGAAACAATGAGCAGTTCTTC	CASSDSGRNNEQFF	TRBJ2-1	TRBV7-9	-
TGTGCCAGCAGTTCACAGGGGCCTAATGGCTACACCTTC	CASSSQGPNGYTF	TRBJ1-2	TRBV2	TRBD1
TGCGCCAGCTCTAAGGTCACTAGCGAACACGAGCAGTACTTC	CASSKVTSEHEQYF	TRBJ2-7	TRBV4-1	TRBD2
TGTGCCATCTCAACAGGGGTTAACACTGAAGCTTTCTTT	CAISTGVNTEAFF	TRBJ1-1	TRBV7-9	TRBD1